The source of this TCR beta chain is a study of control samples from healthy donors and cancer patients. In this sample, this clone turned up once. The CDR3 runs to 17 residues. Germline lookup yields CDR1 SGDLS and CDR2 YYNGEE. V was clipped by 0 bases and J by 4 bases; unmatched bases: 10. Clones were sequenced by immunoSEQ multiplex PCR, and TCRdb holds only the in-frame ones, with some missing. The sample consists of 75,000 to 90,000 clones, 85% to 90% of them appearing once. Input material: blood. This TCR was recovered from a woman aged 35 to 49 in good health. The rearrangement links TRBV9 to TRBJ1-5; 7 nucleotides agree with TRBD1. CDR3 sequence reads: CASSVESDRAINQPQHF. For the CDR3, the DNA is TGTGCCAGCAGCGTAGAGTCAGACAGGGCGATAAATCAGCCCCAGCATTTT.